One sample yielded the 11 T cell receptor beta chains listed below, sequenced in a study of blood T cell repertoires in COVID-19. Sequencing used immunoSEQ multiplex PCR; TCRdb keeps in-frame clones, though not all of them. The repertoire includes 90,000 to 150,000 clones, roughly 91% of them detected once, and roughly 19% sits in the top ten. Sequencing was performed on peripheral blood. The source is a human donor with acute or convalescent COVID-19. The donor label of this sample is uncertain.

This rearrangement joins TRBV28 to TRBJ2-1; weak D call: TRBD2 (6 bases). Germline V CDR1 and CDR2: MDHEN, SYDVKM. The V end lost 3 bases, the J end lost 13 bases, and 16 bases lay between the germline ends. CDR3 size: 13 residues. The CDR3 DNA follows: TGTGCCAGCAGTTTGGTAGGCGGGGTGATCCAGTTCTTC. Protein product: CASSLVGGVIQFF.

The chain carries TRBV27 and TRBJ2-1; TRBD2 matches 7 bases. Germline V lookup: CDR1 MNHEY, CDR2 SMNVEV (reference sequence). Trimming removed 5 bases from V and 3 bases from J; junction bases left unmatched: 19. This CDR3 is built from 19 residues. Written as DNA, the CDR3 is TGTGCCAGCAGTCCCTTCCAGGGCGGGAGAGGAGCCGGCTACAATGAGCAGTTCTTC. As protein: CASSPFQGGRGAGYNEQFF.

This clone showed up just once. This chain uses TRBV18 with TRBJ1-3, with 9 bases aligning to TRBD1. Per germline, CDR1 KGHSH and CDR2 LQKENI. This CDR3 is 15 amino acids long. The junction had 7 bases not matched to a gene; V was cut back by 3 bases and J by 7 bases. The CDR3 coding sequence is TGTGCCAGCTCACCGCCGGGACAGGGAAGTAACACCATATATTTT. Its protein is CASSPPGQGSNTIYF.

This clone was seen only once. The chain recombines TRBV6-2 or TRBV6-3 with TRBJ1-1, with a possible D match to TRBD1 (5 bases). V was clipped by 3 bases and J by 1 base, with 9 bases between them. This CDR3 spans 14 amino acids. CDR1 MNHEY and CDR2 SVGEGT come from the germline V gene. This chain's CDR3 is CASSYTGPNTEAFF. The CDR3 DNA follows: TGTGCCAGCAGTTATACAGGACCGAACACTGAAGCTTTCTTT.

V and J are TRBV12-5 and TRBJ2-3; 16 bases are shared with TRBD2. The J segment lost 6 bases and the V segment lost 5 bases, leaving 8 bases of the junction unmatched. Germline CDR1 reads LGHNT; CDR2 reads FRNRAP. The CDR3 has 17 residues. The CDR3 region has the DNA TGTGCTAGTGGTACCGGGACTAGCGGGGGGGCCGAGGATACGCAGTATTTT. Residues: CASGTGTSGGAEDTQYF.

This clone was observed a few times. This chain links TRBV7-3 with TRBJ1-5, with D perhaps matching TRBD1 (5 bases). V lost 3 bases and J lost 0, with 12 bases in between. Germline V gene sequence: CDR1 SGHTA, CDR2 FQGTGA. The CDR3 is made up of 16 amino acids. The CDR3: CASSLPLGDSNQPQHF. As DNA, the CDR3 is TGTGCCAGCAGCTTGCCCCTAGGGGATAGCAATCAGCCCCAGCATTTT. Full variable domain (outside the CDR3, taken from reference TRBV7-3 and TRBJ1-5): GAGVSQTPSNKVTEKGKYVELRCDPISGHTALYWYRQSLGQGPEFLIYFQGTGAADDSGLPNDRFFAVRPEGSVSTLKIQRTERGDSAVYLCASSLPLGDSNQPQHFGDGTRLSIL.

This clone was counted a single time. The V and J genes are TRBV5-1 and TRBJ1-1, with 8 bases lining up with TRBD1. Germline loops: CDR1 SGHRS, CDR2 YFSETQ. With 3 bases clipped from V and 4 bases from J, the junction kept 5 bases outside the gene matches. The CDR3 runs 14 residues. The CDR3 here is CASSSSTGGTEAFF. Here the CDR3 DNA reads TGCGCCAGCAGCTCGAGCACAGGGGGCACTGAAGCTTTCTTT.

The V gene is TRBV5-1, the J gene TRBJ2-1; 9 nucleotides match TRBD2. Per the germline V gene, CDR1 is SGHRS and CDR2 is YFSETQ. The CDR3 is 15 amino acids. Unmatched junction bases numbered 6, after V lost 2 bases and J lost 6 bases. CDR3 residues: CASSFGSGRSNEQFF. DNA of the CDR3: TGCGCCAGCAGCTTTGGTAGCGGGAGATCCAATGAGCAGTTCTTC. Using reference TRBV5-1 and TRBJ2-1 for the parts outside the CDR3, the full variable domain is KAGVTQTPRYLIKTRGQQVTLSCSPISGHRSVSWYQQTPGQGLQFLFEYFSETQRNKGNFPGRFSGRQFSNSRSEMNVSTLELGDSALYLCASSFGSGRSNEQFFGPGTRLTVL.

J is TRBJ1-5 and V is TRBV24-1; tentatively, D is TRBD1 (6 bases). Germline CDR1 KGHDR, CDR2 SFDVKD. With 1 base removed from V and 3 bases from J, the gap between germline ends came to 12 bases. The CDR3 runs to 16 residues. In nucleotides, the CDR3 is TGTGCCACCAGTGATTTAGACAGGAGACTCAATCAGCCCCAGCATTTT. Translating it yields CATSDLDRRLNQPQHF.

The chain combines TRBV7-9 with TRBJ1-2; D uncertain. Germline V CDR1 and CDR2: SEHNR, FQNEAQ (reference sequence). The CDR3 contains 16 residues. The V end was cut by 5 bases, the J end by 3 bases, with 19 bases between. CDR3 nucleotide sequence: TGTGCCAGCAGCCATGGCTCAGGCATGCGGGACTATGGCTACACCTTC. It specifies CASSHGSGMRDYGYTF.

J is TRBJ1-1 and V is TRBV4-2; 8 positions agree with TRBD1. Per the germline V gene, CDR1 is LGHNA and CDR2 is YNFKEQ. Trimming at V came to 0 bases and at J to 5 bases, leaving 5 bases not matched to a gene. The length of the CDR3 is 15 residues. The CDR3 is CASSQDGQGWTEAFF. The CDR3 DNA reads as TGTGCCAGCAGCCAAGACGGACAGGGATGGACTGAAGCTTTCTTT.